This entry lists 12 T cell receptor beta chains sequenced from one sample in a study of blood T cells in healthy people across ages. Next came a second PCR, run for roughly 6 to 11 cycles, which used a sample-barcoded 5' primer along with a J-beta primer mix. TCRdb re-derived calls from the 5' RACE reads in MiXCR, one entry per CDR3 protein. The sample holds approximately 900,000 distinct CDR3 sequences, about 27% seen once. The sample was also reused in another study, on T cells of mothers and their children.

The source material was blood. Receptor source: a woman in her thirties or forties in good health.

The CDR3, as DNA: TGTGCCAGCAGTGAATCGGGCAGATACAATGAGCAGTTCTTC. Its protein is CASSESGRYNEQFF. The J gene is TRBJ2-1, the V gene TRBV2; D gene ambiguous. The CDR3 runs 14 residues. Germline V gene sequence: CDR1 SNHLY, CDR2 FYNNEI. Trimming left V 2 bases short and J 4 bases short, with 9 bases between.

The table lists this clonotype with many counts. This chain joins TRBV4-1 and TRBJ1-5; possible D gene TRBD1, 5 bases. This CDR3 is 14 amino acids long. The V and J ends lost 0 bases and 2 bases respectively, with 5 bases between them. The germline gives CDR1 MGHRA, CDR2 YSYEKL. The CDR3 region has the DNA TGCGCCAGCAGCCAAGACAGGGGCAATCAGCCCCAGCATTTT. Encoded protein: CASSQDRGNQPQHF.

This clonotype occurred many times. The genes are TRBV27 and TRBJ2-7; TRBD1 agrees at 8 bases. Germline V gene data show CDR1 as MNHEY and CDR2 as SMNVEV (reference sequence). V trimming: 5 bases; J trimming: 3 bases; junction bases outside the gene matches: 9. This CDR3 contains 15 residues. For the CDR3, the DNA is TGTGCCAGCAGTCCCCGGACAGGGATAGGCTACGAGCAGTACTTC. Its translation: CASSPRTGIGYEQYF.

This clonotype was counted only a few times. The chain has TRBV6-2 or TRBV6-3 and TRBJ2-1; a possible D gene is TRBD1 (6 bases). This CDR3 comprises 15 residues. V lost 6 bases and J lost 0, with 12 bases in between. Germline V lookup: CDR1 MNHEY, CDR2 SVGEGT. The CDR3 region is CASRDRTSSYNEQFF. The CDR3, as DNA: TGTGCCAGCAGAGACAGGACCAGCTCCTACAATGAGCAGTTCTTC.

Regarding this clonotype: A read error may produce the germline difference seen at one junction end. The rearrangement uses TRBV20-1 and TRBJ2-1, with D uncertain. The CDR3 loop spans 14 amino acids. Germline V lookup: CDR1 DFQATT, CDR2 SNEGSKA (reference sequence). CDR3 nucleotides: TGCAGTGCTCCCTTTGGAAGCTCCTACAGTGAGCAGTTCTTC. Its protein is CSAPFGSSYSEQFF.

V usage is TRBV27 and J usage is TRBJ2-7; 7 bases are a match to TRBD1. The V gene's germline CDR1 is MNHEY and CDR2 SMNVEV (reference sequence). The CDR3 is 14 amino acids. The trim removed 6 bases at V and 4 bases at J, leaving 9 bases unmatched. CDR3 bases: TGTGCCAGCAGGAGAAGACAGGGTCGTTACGAGCAGTACTTC. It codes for CASRRRQGRYEQYF.

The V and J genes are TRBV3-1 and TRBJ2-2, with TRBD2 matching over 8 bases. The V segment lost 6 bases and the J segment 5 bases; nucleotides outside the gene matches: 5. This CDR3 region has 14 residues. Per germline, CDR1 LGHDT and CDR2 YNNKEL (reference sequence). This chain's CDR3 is CASRPGGDTGELFF. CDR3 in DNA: TGTGCCAGCAGGCCCGGGGGGGATACCGGGGAGCTGTTTTTT. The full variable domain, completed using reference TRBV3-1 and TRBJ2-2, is DTAVSQTPKYLVTQMGNDKSIKCEQNLGHDTMYWYKQDSKKFLKIMFSYNNKELIINETVPNRFSPKSPDKAHLNLHINSLELGDSAVYFCASRPGGDTGELFFGEGSRLTVL.

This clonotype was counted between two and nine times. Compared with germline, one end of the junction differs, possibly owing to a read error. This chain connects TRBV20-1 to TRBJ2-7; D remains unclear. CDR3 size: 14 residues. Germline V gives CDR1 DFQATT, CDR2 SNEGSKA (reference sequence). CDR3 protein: CSARADSNSYGQYF. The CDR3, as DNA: TGCAGTGCTAGAGCGGATTCTAACTCCTACGGGCAGTACTTC.

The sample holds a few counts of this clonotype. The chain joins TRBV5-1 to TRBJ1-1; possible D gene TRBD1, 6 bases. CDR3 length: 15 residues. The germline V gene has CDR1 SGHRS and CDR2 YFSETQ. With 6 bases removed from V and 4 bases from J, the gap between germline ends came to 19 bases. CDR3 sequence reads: CASTVRGQDFTEAFF. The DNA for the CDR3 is TGCGCCAGCACCGTCAGGGGACAAGATTTCACTGAAGCTTTCTTT.

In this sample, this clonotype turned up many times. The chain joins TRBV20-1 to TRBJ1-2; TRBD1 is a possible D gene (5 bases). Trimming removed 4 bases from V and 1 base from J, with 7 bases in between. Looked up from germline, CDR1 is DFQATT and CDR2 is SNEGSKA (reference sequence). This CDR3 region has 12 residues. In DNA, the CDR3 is TGCAGTGCTAAAGACAGTAACTATGGCTACACCTTC. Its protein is CSAKDSNYGYTF.

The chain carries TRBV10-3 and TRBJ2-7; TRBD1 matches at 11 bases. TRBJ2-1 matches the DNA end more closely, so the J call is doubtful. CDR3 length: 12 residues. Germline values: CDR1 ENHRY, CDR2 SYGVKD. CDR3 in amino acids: CATRGQGDEQFF. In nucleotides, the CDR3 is TGTGCCACCAGGGGACAGGGGGACGAGCAGTTCTTC.

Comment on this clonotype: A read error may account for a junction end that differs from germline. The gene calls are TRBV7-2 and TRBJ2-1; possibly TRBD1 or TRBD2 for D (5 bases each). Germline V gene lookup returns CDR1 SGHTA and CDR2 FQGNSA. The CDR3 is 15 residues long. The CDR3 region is CANSLTPSGTNEQFF. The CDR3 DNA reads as TGTGCCAACAGCTTAACCCCTTCAGGGACCAATGAGCAGTTCTTC.